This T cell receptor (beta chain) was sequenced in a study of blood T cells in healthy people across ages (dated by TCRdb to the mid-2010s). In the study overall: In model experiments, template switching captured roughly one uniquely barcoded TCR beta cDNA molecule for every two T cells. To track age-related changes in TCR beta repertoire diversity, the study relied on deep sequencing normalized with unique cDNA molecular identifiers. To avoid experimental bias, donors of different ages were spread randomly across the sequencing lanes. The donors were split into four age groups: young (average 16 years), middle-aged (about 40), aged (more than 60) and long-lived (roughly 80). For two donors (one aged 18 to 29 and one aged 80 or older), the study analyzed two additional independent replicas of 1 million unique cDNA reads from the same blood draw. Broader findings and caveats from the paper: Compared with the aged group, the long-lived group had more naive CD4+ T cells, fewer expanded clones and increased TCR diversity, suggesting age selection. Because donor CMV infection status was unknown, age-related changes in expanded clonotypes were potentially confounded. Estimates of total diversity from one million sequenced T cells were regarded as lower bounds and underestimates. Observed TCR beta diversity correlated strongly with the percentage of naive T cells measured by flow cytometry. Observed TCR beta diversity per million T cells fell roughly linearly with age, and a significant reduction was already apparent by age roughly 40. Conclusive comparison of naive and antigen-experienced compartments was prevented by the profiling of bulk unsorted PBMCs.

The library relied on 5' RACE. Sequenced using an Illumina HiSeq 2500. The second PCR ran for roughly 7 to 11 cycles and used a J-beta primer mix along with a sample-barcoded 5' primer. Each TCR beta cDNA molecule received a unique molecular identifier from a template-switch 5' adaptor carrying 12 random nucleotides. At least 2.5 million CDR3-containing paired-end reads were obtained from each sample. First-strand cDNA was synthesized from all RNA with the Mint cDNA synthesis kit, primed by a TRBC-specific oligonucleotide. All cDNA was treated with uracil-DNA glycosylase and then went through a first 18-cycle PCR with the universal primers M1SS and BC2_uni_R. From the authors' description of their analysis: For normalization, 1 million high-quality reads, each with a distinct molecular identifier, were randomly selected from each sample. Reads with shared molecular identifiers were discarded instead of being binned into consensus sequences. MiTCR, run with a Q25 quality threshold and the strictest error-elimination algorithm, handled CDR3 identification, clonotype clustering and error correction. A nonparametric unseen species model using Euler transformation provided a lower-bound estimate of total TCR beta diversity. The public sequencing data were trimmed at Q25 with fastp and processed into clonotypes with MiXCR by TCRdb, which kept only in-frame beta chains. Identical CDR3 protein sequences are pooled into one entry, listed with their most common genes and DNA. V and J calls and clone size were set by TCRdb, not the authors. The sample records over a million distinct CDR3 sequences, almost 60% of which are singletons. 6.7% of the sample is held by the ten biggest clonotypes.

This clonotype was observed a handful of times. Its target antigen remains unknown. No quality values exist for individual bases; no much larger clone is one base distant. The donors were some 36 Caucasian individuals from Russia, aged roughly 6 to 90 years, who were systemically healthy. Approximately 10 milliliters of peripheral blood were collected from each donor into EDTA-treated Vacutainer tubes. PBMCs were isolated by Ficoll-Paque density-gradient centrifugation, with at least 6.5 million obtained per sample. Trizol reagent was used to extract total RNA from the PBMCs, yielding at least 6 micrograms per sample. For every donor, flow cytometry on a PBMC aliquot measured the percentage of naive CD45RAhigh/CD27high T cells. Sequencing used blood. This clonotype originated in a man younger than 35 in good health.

CDR3 reads: CASSRTSGSYNEQYF. The nucleotides read TGTGCCAGCAGTCGGACTAGCGGCTCCTACAATGAGCAGTACTTC. The chain joins TRBV6-5 to TRBJ2-1; 10 middle bases align to TRBD2. Gene TRBJ2-7 matches the end of the DNA better, so the J call may be wrong. The germline V gene gives CDR1 as MNHEY and CDR2 as SVGAGI. Including the terminal cysteine and phenylalanine, the CDR3 comprises 15 residues. Only the CDR3 region is kept as DNA, spanning 45 bases read in frame from base 1.